The clone carrying this T cell receptor beta chain has just a few counts. Regarding treatment: roughly 18 received Ad26.COV2.S at low or high dose, single or two shots; roughly 5 received placebo; per-sample allocation not given. It was on day 63 after the first vaccine or placebo injection that samples were taken. In Boston, the donor was an adult between 18-55 years of age. Wuhan-strain SARS-CoV-2 spike was expressed by the Ad26 vector that made up the vaccine. Profiling relied on immunoSEQ multiplex PCR, and the TCRdb table lists in-frame clones only, not all of them. The sample has 320,000 or so clones, 90% seen once. The data belong to a study of Ad26.COV2.S vaccination and SARS-CoV-2 variants. Across the whole study: The donor was enrolled in the Ad26.COV2.S arm of the COV1001 trial. Recipients of Ad26.COV2.S got it intramuscularly, once or twice 56 days apart.

The CDR3 consists of 13 residues. The ends lost 3 bases at V and 16 bases at J; junction bases unmatched: 11. The germline CDR1 and CDR2 sequences are SGHVS and FQNEAQ. The specimen was peripheral blood, collected in a trial of Ad26.COV2.S vaccine versus placebo. V usage is TRBV7-8 and J usage is TRBJ1-4; 7 bases fit TRBD1. The source is a person aged 18 to 65 who received the Ad26.COV2.S COVID-19 vaccine or a placebo. CDR3 residues: CASSFEGRGQEFF. In DNA, the CDR3 is TGTGCCAGCAGCTTTGAGGGGAGGGGGCAGGAGTTTTTT.